The source of this T cell receptor beta chain is a study of cytomegalovirus exposure and HLA in healthy donors. Broader study findings: The investigators catalogued 150 to 200 TCR beta chains as cytomegalovirus-associated. In vitro confirmation showed a few CMV-associated chains to be CMV antigen specific. Subsequent analysis revealed that first-cohort TCR clusters tended to co-occur in the 90 to 150 validation repertoires.

Data came from immunoSEQ multiplex PCR; TCRdb stores just in-frame clones and leaves some out. The data hold 150,000 to 200,000 clones, with 84% observed a single time. The approximately 120-subject validation cohort, separate from the approximately 670-subject first cohort, included the donors. Turning to this clone: The antigen is unknown.

CDR3 size: 16 residues. Germline CDR1 and CDR2: SGHNT and YYREEE (reference sequence). The ends were cut back, 3 bases at V and 0 bases at J, with 13 bases in the middle. This chain joins TRBV5-4 and TRBJ1-3; TRBD1 might be the D (6 bases). This clonotype originated in a young man in good health and CMV-seropositive. The sequencing sample was made of PBMCs. The CDR3 spells CASSSAGTISGNTIYF. CDR3 DNA: TGTGCCAGCAGCTCAGCCGGGACAATCTCTGGAAACACCATATATTTT.